Below, 28 T cell receptor beta chains from the same sample are listed, as sequenced in a study of blood T cell repertoires in COVID-19. Clones were read by immunoSEQ multiplex PCR, and TCRdb kept only the in-frame ones, dropping some. The table shows some 19,000 clones, with over 75% occurring only once. Sequenced material: peripheral blood. These receptors were taken from a human donor in a cohort sampled during active COVID-19.

CDR3 coding DNA: TGTGCCAGCAGCGACCGGACTAGCGGGACCCACAATGAGCAGTTCTTC. As protein: CASSDRTSGTHNEQFF. The chain employs TRBV7-2 and TRBJ2-1, with 12 bases matching TRBD2. V lost 5 bases, J lost 5 bases, and 7 bases stayed unmatched. Germline CDR1 is SGHTA and CDR2 is FQGNSA. The CDR3 loop spans 16 amino acids.

V usage is TRBV7-2 and J usage is TRBJ2-6; 10 nucleotides match TRBD2. The CDR3 is 17 residues long. Germline CDR1 reads SGHTA; CDR2 reads FQGNSA. Trimming took 4 bases from V and 2 from J; bases not matched to a gene: 5. The CDR3 spells CASSSSGRAAGANVLTF. CDR3 DNA: TGTGCCAGCAGCTCCAGCGGGAGGGCCGCTGGGGCCAACGTCCTGACTTTC. The whole variable domain, filled in from reference TRBV7-2 and TRBJ2-6, reads GAGVSQSPSNKVTEKGKDVELRCDPISGHTALYWYRQSLGQGLEFLIYFQGNSAPDKSGLPSDRFSAERTGGSVSTLTIQRTQQEDSAVYLCASSSSGRAAGANVLTFGAGSRLTVL.

The count of this clone is one. V gene TRBV5-6 combines with J gene TRBJ1-5; D gene ambiguous. This CDR3 has 15 residues. Germline loops: CDR1 SGHDT, CDR2 YYEEEE. V was pared by 1 base and J by 4 bases, with 12 bases between. CDR3 protein: CASSLRFGGNQPQHF. The CDR3 DNA sequence: TGTGCCAGCAGCTTGAGATTTGGCGGAAATCAGCCCCAGCATTTT.

The gene calls are TRBV28 and TRBJ2-6; D might be TRBD1 (6 bases). V was pared by 7 bases and J by 0 bases, with 13 bases between. The length of the CDR3 is 16 residues. Germline-derived CDR1 and CDR2 are MDHEN and SYDVKM. The CDR3 region has the DNA TGTGCCAGCACTCCGGGACATCCCTCTGGGGCCAACGTCCTGACTTTC. This codes for CASTPGHPSGANVLTF.

The V gene is TRBV12-3 or TRBV12-4, the J gene TRBJ2-3; D uncertain. The CDR3 length is 13 residues. V lost 3 bases to trimming and J lost 0 bases, with 4 bases between them. CDR3 amino acids: CASSFLSTDTQYF. For the CDR3, the DNA is TGTGCCAGCAGTTTTCTAAGCACAGATACGCAGTATTTT.

The gene calls are TRBV4-2 and TRBJ2-1, with a tentative D call TRBD2 (5 bases). Trimming shortened V by 4 bases and J by 10 bases, and 14 bases separated the two germline ends. The CDR3 has 13 amino acids. Germline loops: CDR1 LGHNA, CDR2 YNFKEQ. CDR3 in amino acids: CASSLQAVQEQFF. The CDR3 DNA is TGTGCCAGCAGCCTGCAAGCGGTTCAGGAGCAGTTCTTC.

The chain has TRBV7-3 and TRBJ2-3; D is undetermined. The CDR3 length is 14 residues. From germline, CDR1 is SGHTA and CDR2 FQGTGA. The germline V and J ends were trimmed by 6 bases and 1 base, with 11 bases remaining between them. CDR3 coding DNA: TGTGCCAGCAGGGCCGACTCTCGCACAGATACGCAGTATTTT. It yields the protein CASRADSRTDTQYF.

This sequence joins TRBV27 and TRBJ2-1, with D hard to call. Per germline, CDR1 MNHEY and CDR2 SMNVEV (reference sequence). The CDR3 covers 13 residues. Trimming shortened V by 3 bases and J by 5 bases, and 8 bases separated the two germline ends. The CDR3 DNA follows: TGTGCCAGCAGTTTCCGACTGAACAATGAGCAGTTCTTC. It specifies CASSFRLNNEQFF.

V is TRBV6-2 or TRBV6-3 and J is TRBJ2-1; possible D gene TRBD2, 5 bases. The CDR3 is 14 amino acids. Germline lookup yields CDR1 MNHEY and CDR2 SVGEGT. V gave up 4 bases and J gave up 7 bases, with 14 bases separating them. The CDR3 is CASSFAGIGNEQFF. CDR3 nucleotides: TGTGCCAGCAGTTTCGCCGGGATCGGGAATGAGCAGTTCTTC.

In its sample, this clone was seen once. The chain couples TRBV18 to TRBJ1-1; 9 bases map to TRBD1. J lost 7 bases, V lost 6 bases, and 6 bases had no gene match. Germline V gene data show CDR1 as KGHSH and CDR2 as LQKENI. The CDR3 length is 13 residues. The CDR3 spells CASSETGGGEAFF. CDR3 sequence (DNA): TGTGCCAGCTCGGAGACAGGGGGGGGTGAAGCTTTCTTT.

The chain links TRBV27 to TRBJ2-1; 12 bases are shared with TRBD1. The CDR3 has 17 amino acids. CDR1 and CDR2 (germline): MNHEY, SMNVEV (reference sequence). V trimming: 7 bases; J trimming: 8 bases; junction bases outside the gene matches: 15. CDR3 nucleotides: TGTGCCAGCACCGAAGGCGGAGGGACAGGGGGCTTGGATGAGCAGTTCTTC. It translates to CASTEGGGTGGLDEQFF.

The CDR3 region is CASSGTGWSGANVLTF. The CDR3 DNA follows: TGTGCCAGTAGCGGGACAGGGTGGTCTGGGGCCAACGTCCTGACTTTC. The gene calls are TRBV19 and TRBJ2-6; 9 nucleotides agree with TRBD1. Germline CDR1 and CDR2: LNHDA and SQIVND (reference sequence). The length of the CDR3 is 16 residues. Trimming cost V 6 bases and J 1 base; bases outside gene matches: 4.

The chain recombines TRBV3-1 (or the pseudogene TRBV3-2) with TRBJ1-2; possible D gene TRBD1, 6 bases. Germline V gene data show CDR1 as LGHDT and CDR2 as YNNKEL (reference sequence). V was trimmed by 4 bases and J by 7 bases, leaving 16 bases between them. The CDR3 length is 14 residues. The DNA for the CDR3 is TGTGCCAGCAGCCCCGCGGGGGGGGCGGTTGGCTACACCTTC. Its translation is CASSPAGGAVGYTF.

CDR3 sequence: CASSGQGTDTQYF. Here the CDR3 DNA reads TGTGCCAGCAGTGGACAGGGCACAGATACGCAGTATTTT. The rearrangement joins TRBV6-4 to TRBJ2-3, with a weak D call TRBD1 (6 bases). Germline V gene lookup returns CDR1 MRHNA and CDR2 SNTAGT. V was shortened by 4 bases and J by 1 base, with 6 bases between the two germline ends. This CDR3 is built from 13 residues.

The chain recombines TRBV19 with TRBJ2-3; TRBD2 is a possible D gene (6 bases). Germline V gene data show CDR1 as LNHDA and CDR2 as SQIVND (reference sequence). There are 14 residues in the CDR3. The V end lost 8 bases, the J end lost 2 bases, and 14 bases lay between the germline ends. CDR3 bases: TGTGCCAGTCAGCGGGCGGATATCACAGATACGCAGTATTTT. It yields the protein CASQRADITDTQYF.

The chain has TRBV2 and TRBJ1-5; 7 nucleotides line up with TRBD1. This CDR3 is built from 16 residues. J was trimmed by 4 bases and V by 6 bases; bases with no gene match: 12. The germline V gene has CDR1 SNHLY and CDR2 FYNNEI. CDR3 region: CASRPPGTVSNQPQHF. The CDR3 nucleotides read TGTGCCAGCAGACCTCCCGGGACAGTTAGTAATCAGCCCCAGCATTTT.

The V and J genes are TRBV12-5 and TRBJ1-5, with D unclear. The V gene lost 5 bases and the J gene lost 6 bases, with 14 bases spanning the gap. This CDR3 comprises 14 residues. Germline V gene lookup returns CDR1 LGHNT and CDR2 FRNRAP. The CDR3 coding sequence is TGTGCTAGTGGTCCCCGACACTTCGGTCAGCCCCAGCATTTT. Translating gives CASGPRHFGQPQHF. Supplemented by reference TRBV12-5 and TRBJ1-5, the full variable domain reads DARVTQTPRHKVTEMGQEVTMRCQPILGHNTVFWYRQTMMQGLELLAYFRNRAPLDDSGMPKDRFSAEMPDATLATLKIQPSEPRDSAVYFCASGPRHFGQPQHFGDGTRLSIL.

V gene TRBV9 combines with J gene TRBJ2-3; D possibly corresponds to TRBD2 (5 bases). The CDR3 spans 16 residues. Germline CDR1 and CDR2: SGDLS and YYNGEE. V lost 4 bases, J lost 4 bases, and 19 bases lay in between. CDR3 nucleotide sequence: TGTGCCAGCAGCACAAACCCTAGTCCGGGGTCAGATACGCAGTATTTT. It encodes CASSTNPSPGSDTQYF.

The chain is built from TRBV6-6 and TRBJ2-3, with 8 nucleotides matching TRBD1. Germline CDR1 MNHNY, CDR2 SVGAGI (reference sequence). With V trimmed by 5 bases and J by 5 bases, 12 bases remained unmatched. The CDR3 is made up of 16 amino acids. Written as DNA, the CDR3 is TGTGCCAGCAGTGGCGGGACAGGAGGGGGGCTAGATACGCAGTATTTT. Translating it yields CASSGGTGGGLDTQYF.

This sequence joins TRBV7-9 and TRBJ2-7; D call uncertain. Trimming stripped 4 bases from V and 3 bases from J, with 7 bases between. Per germline, CDR1 SEHNR and CDR2 FQNEAQ (reference sequence). The CDR3 length is 12 residues. In DNA, the CDR3 is TGTGCCAGCAGCTCGCCGCGCTACGAGCAGTACTTC. Protein product: CASSSPRYEQYF.

The chain has TRBV7-9 and TRBJ1-1; a possible D gene is TRBD1 (6 bases). Germline V CDR1 and CDR2: SEHNR, FQNEAQ (reference sequence). The CDR3 spans 12 residues. V lost 6 bases and J lost 5, with 10 bases in between. The CDR3 protein is CASRQGVTEAFF. The CDR3 coding sequence is TGTGCCAGCAGACAGGGAGTAACTGAAGCTTTCTTT.

V gene TRBV2 combines with J gene TRBJ1-1; D is unresolved. V was clipped by 4 bases and J by 0 bases, with 9 bases between them. The CDR3 runs to 14 residues. The germline V gene has CDR1 SNHLY and CDR2 FYNNEI. The CDR3 reads CASSAEQMNTEAFF. CDR3 nucleotides: TGTGCCAGCAGTGCTGAACAGATGAACACTGAAGCTTTCTTT.

The gene calls are TRBV25-1 and TRBJ2-7; 7 bases match TRBD1. V gave up 6 bases and J gave up 1 base; unmatched junction bases: 9. The germline CDR1 and CDR2 sequences are MGHDK and SYGVNS. There are 15 residues in the CDR3. CDR3 sequence reads: CASSSGNRGSYEQYF. CDR3 nucleotides: TGTGCCAGCAGCTCGGGTAACAGGGGATCCTACGAGCAGTACTTC.

The genes are TRBV20-1 and TRBJ1-1; 7 nucleotides agree with TRBD1. The CDR3 consists of 11 residues. CDR1 DFQATT and CDR2 SNEGSKA come from the germline V gene (reference sequence). The V and J ends lost 5 bases and 7 bases, in that order; junction bases with no gene match: 4. CDR3 nucleotide sequence: TGCAGTGCTGGACAGGTGCTTGAAGCTTTCTTT. Amino acids: CSAGQVLEAFF.

The rearrangement links TRBV10-1 to TRBJ2-1; the D is unclear. The CDR3 consists of 10 residues. Germline V gene sequence: CDR1 WNHNN, CDR2 SYGVQD (reference sequence). V was trimmed by 6 bases and J by 8 bases, leaving 5 bases between them. The CDR3 spells CASRLYEQFF. The CDR3 DNA reads TGCGCCAGCAGGCTATATGAGCAGTTCTTC.

This clone showed up just once. V and J are TRBV5-1 and TRBJ2-3, with 10 bases lining up with TRBD2. The CDR3 contains 14 residues. V was clipped by 5 bases and J by 2 bases; unmatched bases: 2. Per germline, CDR1 SGHRS and CDR2 YFSETQ. CDR3 in DNA: TGCGCCAGCAGACTAGCGGGGTCCACAGATACGCAGTATTTT. It specifies CASRLAGSTDTQYF.

This sequence joins TRBV5-6 and TRBJ1-2; D not resolved. Per the germline V gene, CDR1 is SGHDT and CDR2 is YYEEEE. The CDR3 spans 15 residues. V lost 4 bases to trimming and J lost 4 bases, with 17 bases between them. In DNA, the CDR3 is TGTGCCAGCAGCCCCCCATCAAGCCTTATCTATGGCTACACCTTC. Protein sequence: CASSPPSSLIYGYTF.

The genes are TRBV6-1 and TRBJ2-7; 8 bases align to TRBD1. Germline-derived CDR1 and CDR2 are MNHNS and SASEGT. Unmatched junction bases numbered 3, after V lost 2 bases and J lost 0 bases. This CDR3 spans 15 amino acids. As DNA, the CDR3 is TGTGCCAGCAGTGAAACCACAGGGGGCTCCTACGAGCAGTACTTC. This encodes CASSETTGGSYEQYF.